The T cell receptor (beta chain) described here comes from a study of blood T cell repertoires in COVID-19. Turning to the study itself: Material from acute and convalescent COVID-19 was sourced from the United States, Italy and Spain.

Clones were sequenced by immunoSEQ multiplex PCR, and TCRdb holds only the in-frame ones, with some missing. The sample holds around 99,000 clones; 60% to 85% are singletons and the top ten take roughly 4%. Trimming pared 4 bases from V and 7 bases from J, leaving 18 bases between. The germline V gene encodes CDR1 SGDLS and CDR2 YYNGEE. This CDR3 is 15 amino acids long. Sequenced material: peripheral blood. The rearrangement links TRBV9 to TRBJ1-5; D unclear. The TCR sequence derives from a man aged 65 to 79 with acute or convalescent COVID-19. The CDR3 spells CASSPSAVIDQPQHF. CDR3 bases: TGTGCCAGCAGCCCCTCTGCGGTAATCGACCAGCCCCAGCATTTT. The full variable domain, completed using reference TRBV9 and TRBJ1-5, is DSGVTQTPKHLITATGQRVTLRCSPRSGDLSVYWYQQSLDQGLQFLIQYYNGEERAKGNILERFSAQQFPDLHSELNLSSLELGDSALYFCASSPSAVIDQPQHFGDGTRLSIL.